The TCR beta chain under discussion was sequenced for a study of T-cell memory formation after mild COVID-19. From the 5' RACE reads, TCRdb called clonotypes with MiXCR, one entry per CDR3 protein. The data hold about 290,000 distinct CDR3 sequences, with approximately 15% observed a single time. V shed 5 bases and J 3 bases; nucleotides not matched to a gene: 4. This CDR3 spans 14 amino acids. CDR1 SGHTA and CDR2 FQGNSA come from the germline V gene. The table lists this clonotype with many counts. This chain links TRBV7-2 with TRBJ1-2; TRBD1 matches at 9 bases. Sequencing was carried out using PBMCs or a T cell subset sorted from them (not recorded which). The sequence was collected from a man between 18 and 29 years old who had mild COVID-19 (a few samples of this study predate the infection). Cell type and time point are not known. CDR3 DNA sequence: TGTGCCAGCAGCCCGGGGACAGGGTACTATGGCTACACCTTC. Encoded protein: CASSPGTGYYGYTF.